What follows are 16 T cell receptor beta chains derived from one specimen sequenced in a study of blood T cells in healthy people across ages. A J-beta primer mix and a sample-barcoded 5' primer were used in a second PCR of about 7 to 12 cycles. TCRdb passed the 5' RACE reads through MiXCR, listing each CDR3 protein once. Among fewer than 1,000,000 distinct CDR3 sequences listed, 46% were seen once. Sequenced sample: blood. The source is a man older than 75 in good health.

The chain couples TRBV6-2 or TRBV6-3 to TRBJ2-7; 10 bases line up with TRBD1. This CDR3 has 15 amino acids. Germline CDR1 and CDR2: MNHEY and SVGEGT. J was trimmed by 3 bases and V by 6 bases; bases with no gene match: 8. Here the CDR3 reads CASSSRQGAVYEQYF. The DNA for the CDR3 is TGTGCCAGCAGCTCCCGACAGGGGGCCGTCTACGAGCAGTACTTC.

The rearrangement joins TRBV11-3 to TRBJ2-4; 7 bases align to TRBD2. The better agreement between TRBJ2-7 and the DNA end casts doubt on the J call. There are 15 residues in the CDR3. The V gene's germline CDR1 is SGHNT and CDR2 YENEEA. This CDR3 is CASSLGIREVAEQYF. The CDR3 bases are TGTGCCAGCAGCTTAGGAATTCGGGAGGTAGCCGAGCAGTACTTC.

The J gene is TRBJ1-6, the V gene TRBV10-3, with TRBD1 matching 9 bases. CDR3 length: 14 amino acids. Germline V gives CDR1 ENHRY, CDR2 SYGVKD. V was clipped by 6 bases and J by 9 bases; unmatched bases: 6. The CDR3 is CAISGDRVISPLHF. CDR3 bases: TGTGCCATCAGCGGGGACAGGGTTATTTCACCCCTCCACTTT.

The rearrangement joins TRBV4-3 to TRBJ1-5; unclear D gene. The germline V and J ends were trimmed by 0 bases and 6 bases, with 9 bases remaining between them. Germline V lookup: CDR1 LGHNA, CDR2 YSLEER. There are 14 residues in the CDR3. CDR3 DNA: TGCGCCAGCAGCCAAGAGCTCGGACCTCAGCCCCAGCATTTT. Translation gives CASSQELGPQPQHF.

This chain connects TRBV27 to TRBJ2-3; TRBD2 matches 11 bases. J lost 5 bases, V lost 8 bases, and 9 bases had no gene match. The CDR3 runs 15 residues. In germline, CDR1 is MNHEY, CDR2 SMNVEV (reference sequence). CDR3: CASDLAGGPIDTQYF. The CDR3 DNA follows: TGTGCCAGCGACTTAGCGGGAGGGCCGATAGATACGCAGTATTTT.

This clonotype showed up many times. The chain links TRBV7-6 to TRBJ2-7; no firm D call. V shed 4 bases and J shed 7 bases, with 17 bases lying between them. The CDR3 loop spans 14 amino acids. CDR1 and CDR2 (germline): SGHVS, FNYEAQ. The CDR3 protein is CASSSDPTGWEQYF. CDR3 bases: TGTGCCAGCAGCTCTGACCCGACCGGGTGGGAGCAGTACTTC.

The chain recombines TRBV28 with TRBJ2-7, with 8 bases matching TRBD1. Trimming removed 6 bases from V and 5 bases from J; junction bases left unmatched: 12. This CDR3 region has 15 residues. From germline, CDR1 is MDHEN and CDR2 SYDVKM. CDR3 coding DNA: TGTGCCAGCAGACCCGGGGGACAGGTATTTGACGAGCAGTACTTC. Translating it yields CASRPGGQVFDEQYF.

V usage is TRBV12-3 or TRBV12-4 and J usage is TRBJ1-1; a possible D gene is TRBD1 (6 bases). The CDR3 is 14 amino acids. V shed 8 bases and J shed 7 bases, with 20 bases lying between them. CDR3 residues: CASGEGDSRGEAFF. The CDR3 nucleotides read TGTGCCAGCGGCGAGGGGGACTCGAGGGGTGAAGCTTTCTTT.

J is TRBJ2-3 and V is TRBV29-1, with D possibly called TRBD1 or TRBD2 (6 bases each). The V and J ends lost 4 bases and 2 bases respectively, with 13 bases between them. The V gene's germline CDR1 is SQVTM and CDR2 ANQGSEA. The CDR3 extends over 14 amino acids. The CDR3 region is CSVGRGGPTDTQYF. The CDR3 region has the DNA TGCAGCGTTGGACGTGGGGGGCCCACAGATACGCAGTATTTT.

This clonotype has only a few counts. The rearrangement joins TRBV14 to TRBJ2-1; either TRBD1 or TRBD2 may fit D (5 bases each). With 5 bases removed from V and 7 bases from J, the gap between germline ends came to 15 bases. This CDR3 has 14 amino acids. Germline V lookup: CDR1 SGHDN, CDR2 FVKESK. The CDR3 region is CASSYPGPANEQFF. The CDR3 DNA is TGTGCCAGCAGCTATCCGGGACCCGCAAATGAGCAGTTCTTC.

CDR3 residues: CSTHRAEQYF. The CDR3 DNA sequence: TGCAGTACTCACAGGGCTGAGCAGTACTTC. The gene calls are TRBV20-1 and TRBJ2-5; D perhaps matches TRBD1 (6 bases). CDR1 is DFQATT and CDR2 is SNEGSKA in the germline V gene (reference sequence). The CDR3 covers 10 residues. Trimming shortened V by 8 bases and J by 11 bases, and 15 bases separated the two germline ends.

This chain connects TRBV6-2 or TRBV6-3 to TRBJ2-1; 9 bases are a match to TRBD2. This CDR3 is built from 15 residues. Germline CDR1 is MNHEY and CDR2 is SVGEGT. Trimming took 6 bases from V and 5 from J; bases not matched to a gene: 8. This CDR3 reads CASRASGNINNEQFF. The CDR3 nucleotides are TGTGCCAGCAGGGCTAGCGGGAATATTAACAATGAGCAGTTCTTC.

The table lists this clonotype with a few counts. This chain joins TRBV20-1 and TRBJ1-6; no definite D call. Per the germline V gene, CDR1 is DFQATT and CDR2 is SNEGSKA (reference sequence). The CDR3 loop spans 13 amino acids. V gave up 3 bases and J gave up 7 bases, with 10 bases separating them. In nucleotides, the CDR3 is TGCAGTGCTAGTTCCGGGCCCAATTCACCCCTCCACTTT. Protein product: CSASSGPNSPLHF.

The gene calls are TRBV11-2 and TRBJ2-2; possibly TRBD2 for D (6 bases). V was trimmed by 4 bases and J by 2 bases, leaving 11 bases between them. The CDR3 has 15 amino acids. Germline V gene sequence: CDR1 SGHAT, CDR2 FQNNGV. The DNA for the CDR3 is TGTGCCAGCAGCTCCGGGACTTACAACACCGGGGAGCTGTTTTTT. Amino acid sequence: CASSSGTYNTGELFF.

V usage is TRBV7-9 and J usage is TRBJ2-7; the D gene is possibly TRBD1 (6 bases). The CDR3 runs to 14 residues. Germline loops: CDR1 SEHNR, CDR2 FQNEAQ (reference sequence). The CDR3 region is CAVGASARNYEQYF. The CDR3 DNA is TGTGCGGTGGGGGCGTCCGCCCGGAACTACGAGCAGTACTTC.

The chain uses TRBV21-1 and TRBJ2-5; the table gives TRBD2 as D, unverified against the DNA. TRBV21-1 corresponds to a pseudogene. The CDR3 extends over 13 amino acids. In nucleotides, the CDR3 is TGTGCCAGCAGCAAGACGGAGGGTGAGACCCAGTACTTC. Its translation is CASSKTEGETQYF.